This TCR beta chain was captured in a study of fetal regulatory T cell absence and autoimmunity. The method was immunoSEQ multiplex PCR; TCRdb's version includes in-frame clones alone and lacks a portion of them. The top ten hold about 0.41% of the sample, which has approximately 49,000 clones, about 79% seen once. The sample was cord blood. The sequence came from a newborn boy with IPEX syndrome.

Here the CDR3 reads CASSTLASYEQYF. The CDR3 coding sequence is TGCGCCAGCAGTACCCTAGCAAGCTACGAGCAGTACTTC. The rearrangement joins TRBV4-1 to TRBJ2-7, with D perhaps TRBD2 (5 bases). Germline CDR1 is MGHRA and CDR2 is YSYEKL. V was trimmed by 6 bases and J by 3 bases, leaving 12 bases between them. The CDR3 loop spans 13 amino acids.